This paragraph covers one TCR beta chain sequence. These data come from a study of blood T cell repertoires in COVID-19. Across the study: PBMCs, B-cell-depleted T cells, or T cells provided the cDNA or gDNA that made up the material.

The CDR3 totals 17 residues. Germline V gene sequence: CDR1 KGHSH, CDR2 LQKENI. Trimming removed 2 bases at V and 4 bases at J, with 15 bases between. Generated by immunoSEQ multiplex PCR, the TCRdb table keeps only in-frame clones and is missing some. The repertoire consists of about 35,000 clones, with 82% occurring once and the leading ten covering about two fifths. The clonotype originates from a man of 80 years or more with active or convalescent COVID-19. J is TRBJ2-6 and V is TRBV18; maybe TRBD1 (6 bases). The sequenced sample consisted of peripheral blood. For the CDR3, the DNA is TGTGCCAGCTCACCATTCGCAGGGGCGCACGGGGCCAACGTCCTGACTTTC. Translating gives CASSPFAGAHGANVLTF.